This TCR beta chain derives from a study of shared clonotypes between healthy human individuals. Terminally differentiated effector memory CD45RA+ cells were left out of the naive CD8 fraction, which was CD45RO-negative and positively selected for CCR7. To note about this clone: Its specificity is not known. The same CDR3 can be traced to other DNA sequences in this sample.

The repertoire was sequenced with immunoSEQ multiplex PCR; TCRdb's copy has only in-frame clones and lacks some. The sample records approximately 1.9 million clones, 80% to 95% being singletons. V was pared by 7 bases and J by 5 bases, with 7 bases of the junction left unmatched. The CDR3 has 13 residues. The germline V gene encodes CDR1 SGDLS and CDR2 YYNGEE. Broader study findings: All-four-donor shared clonotypes had higher generation probabilities than non-shared clonotypes did.

The sample consisted of naive CD8+ T cells from PBMCs. The chain employs TRBV9 and TRBJ2-7; 9 bases match TRBD2. The TCR comes from a man between 18 and 29 years old in good health. Some clones in this sample may be carry-over from other donors' samples. The CDR3 region has the DNA TGTGCCAGCTCCAGTAGCGGGAGCAACGAGCAGTACTTC. Residues: CASSSSGSNEQYF.